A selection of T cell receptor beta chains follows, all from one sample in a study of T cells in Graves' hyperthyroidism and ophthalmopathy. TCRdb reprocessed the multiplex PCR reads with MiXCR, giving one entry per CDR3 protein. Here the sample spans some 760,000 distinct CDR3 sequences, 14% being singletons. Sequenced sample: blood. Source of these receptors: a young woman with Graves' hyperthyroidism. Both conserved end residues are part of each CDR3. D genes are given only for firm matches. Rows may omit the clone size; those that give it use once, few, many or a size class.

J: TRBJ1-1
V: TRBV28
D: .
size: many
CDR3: CASGLSSGAFF
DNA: TGTGCCAGCGGCCTGTCATCGGGGGCTTTCTTT

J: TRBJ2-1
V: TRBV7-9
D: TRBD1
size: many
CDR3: CASSAVRGLKGNEQFF
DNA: TGTGCCAGCAGCGCGGTGAGGGGGCTAAAGGGGAATGAGCAGTTCTTC

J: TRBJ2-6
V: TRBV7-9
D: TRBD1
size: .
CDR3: CASSSGGSYSGANVLTF
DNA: TGTGCCAGCAGCTCAGGGGGATCCTACTCTGGGGCCAACGTCCTGACTTTC

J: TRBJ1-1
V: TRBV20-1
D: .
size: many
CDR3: CSARGNREAFF
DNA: TGCAGTGCTAGAGGCAACAGGGAAGCTTTCTTT

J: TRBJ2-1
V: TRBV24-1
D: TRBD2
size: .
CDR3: CATSVAGGSDEQFF
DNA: TGTGCCACCAGTGTAGCGGGAGGGTCGGATGAGCAGTTCTTC

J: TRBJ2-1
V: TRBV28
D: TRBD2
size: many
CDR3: CASSLWASGRYNEQFF
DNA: TGTGCCAGCAGTTTATGGGCTAGCGGGAGGTACAATGAGCAGTTCTTC

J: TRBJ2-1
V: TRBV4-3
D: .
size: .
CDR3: CASSQVEGWYNNEQFF
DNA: TGCGCCAGCAGCCAAGTGGAAGGATGGTATAACAATGAGCAGTTCTTC

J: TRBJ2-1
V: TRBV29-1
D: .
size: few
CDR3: CSVDPGKSSYNEQFF
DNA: TGCAGCGTTGACCCAGGGAAGAGCTCCTACAATGAGCAGTTCTTC

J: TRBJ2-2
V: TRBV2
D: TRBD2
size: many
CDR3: CASRLPLAGVNTGELFF
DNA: TGTGCCAGCCGACTCCCACTAGCGGGAGTGAACACCGGGGAGCTGTTTTTT

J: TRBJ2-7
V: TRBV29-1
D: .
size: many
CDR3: CSVDAGFGRAYEQYF
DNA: TGCAGCGTTGATGCTGGGTTCGGACGAGCGTACGAGCAGTACTTC

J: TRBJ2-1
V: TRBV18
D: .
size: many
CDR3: CASSPPGTQEQFF
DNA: TGTGCCAGCTCACCACCGGGGACTCAGGAGCAGTTCTTC

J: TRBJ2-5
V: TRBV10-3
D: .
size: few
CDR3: CAISEGKRETQYF
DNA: TGTGCCATCAGTGAAGGAAAGAGGGAGACCCAGTACTTC

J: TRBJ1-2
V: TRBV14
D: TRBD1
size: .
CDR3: CASSHNRGYGYTF
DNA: TGTGCCAGCAGCCACAACAGGGGTTATGGCTACACCTTC

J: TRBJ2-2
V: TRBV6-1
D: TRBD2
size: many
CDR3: CASRARGLAENTGELFF
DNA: TGTGCCAGCAGGGCCCGTGGACTAGCGGAGAACACCGGGGAGCTGTTTTTC

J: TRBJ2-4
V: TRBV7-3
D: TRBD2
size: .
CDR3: CASSLAGAGIQYF
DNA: TGTGCCAGCAGCTTAGCGGGAGCGGGCATTCAGTACTTC

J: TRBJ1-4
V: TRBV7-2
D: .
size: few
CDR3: CASSLGGATANEKLFF
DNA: TGTGCCAGCAGCTTAGGAGGGGCTACGGCTAATGAAAAACTGTTTTTT

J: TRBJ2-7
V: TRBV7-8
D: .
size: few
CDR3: CASSFPPRAGEGKSYEQYF
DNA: TGTGCCAGCAGCTTTCCCCCCCGGGCAGGAGAGGGAAAGTCCTACGAGCAGTACTTC

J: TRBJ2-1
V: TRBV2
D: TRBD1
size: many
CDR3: CASRRRQGSYNEQFF
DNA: TGTGCCAGCAGGAGACGACAGGGGTCCTACAATGAGCAGTTCTTC

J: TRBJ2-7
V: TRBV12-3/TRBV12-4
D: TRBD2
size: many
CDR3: CAHPRESPGDGDYYYSYEQYF
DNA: TGTGCCCACCCCCGGGAGTCCCCTGGGGATGGGGACTACTACTACTCCTACGAGCAGTACTTC

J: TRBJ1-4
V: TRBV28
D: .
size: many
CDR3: CASSHGPRANEKLFF
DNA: TGTGCCAGCAGCCACGGCCCCCGAGCTAATGAAAAACTGTTTTTT

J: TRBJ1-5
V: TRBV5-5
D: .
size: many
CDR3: CASSPSGNYQPQHF
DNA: TGTGCCAGCAGCCCCTCTGGGAATTATCAGCCCCAGCATTTT

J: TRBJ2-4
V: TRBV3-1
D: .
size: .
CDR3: CASSQAYLAKNIQYF
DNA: TGTGCCAGCAGCCAGGCATATTTAGCCAAAAACATTCAGTACTTC

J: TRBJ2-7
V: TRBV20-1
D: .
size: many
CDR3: CSASGSSAGTYEQYF
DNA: TGCAGTGCTAGCGGTAGCTCCGCGGGTACCTACGAGCAGTACTTC

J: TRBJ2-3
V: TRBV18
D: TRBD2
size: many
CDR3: CASSLLAGTTDTQYF
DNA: TGTGCCAGCTCACTACTAGCGGGGACCACAGATACGCAGTATTTT

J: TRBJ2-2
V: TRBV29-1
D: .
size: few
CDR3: CSVRAGELFF
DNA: TGCAGCGTACGGGCCGGGGAGCTGTTTTTT

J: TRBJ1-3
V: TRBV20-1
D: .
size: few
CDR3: CSASPDSGNTIYF
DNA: TGCAGTGCTAGCCCAGACTCTGGAAACACCATATATTTT

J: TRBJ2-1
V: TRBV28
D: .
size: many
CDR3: CASSFGSRNEQFF
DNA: TGTGCCAGCAGTTTCGGGAGTAGGAATGAGCAGTTCTTC

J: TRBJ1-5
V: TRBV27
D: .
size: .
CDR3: CASSLSKGLGNQPQHF
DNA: TGTGCCAGCAGTTTATCGAAGGGTTTGGGCAATCAGCCCCAGCATTTT

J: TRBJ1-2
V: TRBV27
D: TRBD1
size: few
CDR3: CASSLSRTGNNYGYTF
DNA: TGTGCCAGCAGTTTATCCAGGACAGGAAATAACTATGGCTACACCTTC

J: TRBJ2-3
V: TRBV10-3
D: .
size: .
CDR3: CAISESKGRADTQYF
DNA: TGTGCCATCAGTGAGTCGAAGGGGAGAGCGGATACGCAGTATTTT

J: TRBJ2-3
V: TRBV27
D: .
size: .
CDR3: CASSSDWEGTDTQYF
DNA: TGTGCCAGCAGTTCAGACTGGGAGGGCACAGATACGCAGTATTTT

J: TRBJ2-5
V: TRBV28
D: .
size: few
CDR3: CASSLMVQVETQYF
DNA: TGTGCCAGCAGTTTAATGGTACAGGTCGAGACCCAGTACTTC

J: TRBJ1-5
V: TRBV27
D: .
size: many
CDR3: CASSTWVGNQPQHF
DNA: TGTGCCAGCAGCACCTGGGTGGGCAATCAGCCCCAGCATTTT

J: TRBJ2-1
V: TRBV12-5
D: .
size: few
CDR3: CASGLELARYSYNEQFF
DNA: TGTGCTAGTGGTTTGGAGCTAGCGAGATACTCCTACAATGAGCAGTTCTTC

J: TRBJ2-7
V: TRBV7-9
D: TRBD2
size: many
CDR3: CASSSPGLGVYEQYF
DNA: TGTGCCAGCAGCTCCCCCGGACTAGGAGTATACGAGCAGTACTTC

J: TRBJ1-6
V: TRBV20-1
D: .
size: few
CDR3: CSARDQAGYSYNSPLHF
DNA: TGCAGTGCTAGAGATCAGGCAGGGTACTCCTATAATTCACCCCTCCACTTT

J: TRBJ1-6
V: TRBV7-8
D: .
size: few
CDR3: CASRPGTAYNSPLHF
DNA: TGTGCCAGCAGGCCCGGGACGGCTTATAATTCACCCCTCCACTTT

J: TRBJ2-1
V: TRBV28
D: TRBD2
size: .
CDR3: CASSPNPGLAGRSYNEQFF
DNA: TGTGCCAGCAGTCCAAATCCGGGACTAGCGGGCAGATCCTACAATGAGCAGTTCTTC

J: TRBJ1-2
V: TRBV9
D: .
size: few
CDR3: CASSVAGYGYTF
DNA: TGTGCCAGCAGCGTAGCTGGATATGGCTACACCTTC

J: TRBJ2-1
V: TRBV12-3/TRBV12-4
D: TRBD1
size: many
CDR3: CASSLRDRGYNEQFF
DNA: TGTGCCAGCAGTTTACGGGACAGGGGGTACAATGAGCAGTTCTTC

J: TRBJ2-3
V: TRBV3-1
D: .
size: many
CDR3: CASSQSRRTGETQYF
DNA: TGTGCCAGCAGCCAATCCAGGCGTACAGGAGAGACGCAGTATTTT

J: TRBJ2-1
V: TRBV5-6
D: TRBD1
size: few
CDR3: CASSPGTANGDNEQFF
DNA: TGTGCCAGCAGCCCAGGGACAGCAAACGGGGACAATGAGCAGTTCTTC

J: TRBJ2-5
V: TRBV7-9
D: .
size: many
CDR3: CASTPAPTAQETQYF
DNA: TGTGCCAGCACCCCAGCCCCCACAGCCCAAGAGACCCAGTACTTC

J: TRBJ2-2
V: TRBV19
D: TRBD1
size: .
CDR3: CASSIDVTGATGELFF
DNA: TGTGCCAGTAGTATAGACGTGACAGGGGCCACCGGGGAGCTGTTTTTT

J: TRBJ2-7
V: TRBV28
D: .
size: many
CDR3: CASSFPGDEQYF
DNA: TGTGCCAGCAGTTTCCCGGGAGACGAGCAGTACTTC

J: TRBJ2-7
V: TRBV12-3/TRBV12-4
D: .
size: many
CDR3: CASSTAGVSYEQYF
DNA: TGTGCCAGCAGTACAGCCGGGGTCAGCTACGAGCAGTACTTC

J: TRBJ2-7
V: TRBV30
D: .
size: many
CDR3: CAWTLGQGFEEQYF
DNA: TGTGCCTGGACTCTGGGGCAGGGTTTCGAAGAGCAGTACTTC

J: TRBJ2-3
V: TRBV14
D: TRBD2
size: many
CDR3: CASSQPGLASTYF
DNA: TGTGCCAGCAGCCAACCGGGACTAGCCTCAACGTATTTT

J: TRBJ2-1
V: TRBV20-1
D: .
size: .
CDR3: CSASLGALGHEQFF
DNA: TGCAGTGCTAGTTTGGGGGCGCTGGGCCATGAGCAGTTCTTC

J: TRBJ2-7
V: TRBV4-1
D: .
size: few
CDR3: CASSQEEFRLSSYEQYF
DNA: TGCGCCAGCAGCCAAGAGGAGTTCCGCCTTTCTTCCTACGAGCAGTACTTC

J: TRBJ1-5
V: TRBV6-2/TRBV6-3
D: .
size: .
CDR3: CASSYSSRVGQPQHF
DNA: TGTGCCAGCAGTTACTCGAGCAGGGTAGGTCAGCCCCAGCATTTT

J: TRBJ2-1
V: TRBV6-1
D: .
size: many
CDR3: CASRYRDGDYNEQFF
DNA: TGTGCCAGCAGATACCGGGACGGGGACTACAATGAGCAGTTCTTC

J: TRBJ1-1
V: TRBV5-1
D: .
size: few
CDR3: CASSPGMSEAFF
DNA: TGCGCCAGCAGCCCAGGAATGTCTGAAGCTTTCTTT

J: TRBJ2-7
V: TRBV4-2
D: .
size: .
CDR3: CASSQGERRYF
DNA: TGTGCCAGCAGCCAAGGAGAAAGGCGGTACTTC

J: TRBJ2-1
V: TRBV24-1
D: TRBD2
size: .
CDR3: CATGTSGLLEQFF
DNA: TGTGCCACCGGGACTAGCGGTCTGCTGGAGCAGTTCTTC